The next 29 T cell receptor beta chains were all read from a single sample in a study of a mutant IDH1 vaccine in newly diagnosed glioma. The sample's time point: week 5, during vaccination. A 20-mer mutant IDH1 peptide at 300 ug was injected subcutaneously with topical imiquimod. Clones were sequenced by immunoSEQ multiplex PCR, and TCRdb holds only the in-frame ones, with some missing. The repertoire consists of around 58,000 clones, with 70% to 90% occurring once and the leading ten covering 3% to 4%. Antigen specificity for these receptors is unknown. Sequencing used PBMCs, obtained from a glioma patient whose treatment included an IDH1 peptide vaccine. These TCRs come from a man aged 30 to 45 with glioma.

The chain has TRBV7-9 and TRBJ2-4, with TRBD1 identical over 9 bases. The CDR3 contains 18 residues. Germline CDR1 reads SEHNR; CDR2 reads FQNEAQ (reference sequence). The V segment lost 5 bases and the J segment 2 bases; nucleotides outside the gene matches: 13. This CDR3 reads CASSQGQGVLLSKNIQYF. The CDR3 coding sequence is TGTGCCAGCAGCCAGGGACAGGGAGTACTGTTATCCAAAAACATTCAGTACTTC.

The chain links TRBV7-9 to TRBJ2-1, with 7 bases matching TRBD2. CDR1 and CDR2 (germline): SEHNR, FQNEAQ (reference sequence). This CDR3 has 13 amino acids. The trim removed 5 bases at V and 5 bases at J, leaving 3 bases unmatched. The CDR3, as DNA: TGTGCCAGCAGCGAGACTAGCCACAATGAGCAGTTCTTC. It encodes CASSETSHNEQFF. Full variable domain (remainder filled in from reference TRBV7-9 and TRBJ2-1): DTGVSQNPRHKITKRGQNVTFRCDPISEHNRLYWYRQTLGQGPEFLTYFQNEAQLEKSRLLSDRFSAERPKGSFSTLEIQRTEQGDSAMYLCASSETSHNEQFFGPGTRLTVL.

The chain employs TRBV6-1 and TRBJ2-1; 9 bases align to TRBD1. J was trimmed by 1 base and V by 4 bases; bases with no gene match: 2. This CDR3 region has 15 residues. CDR1 and CDR2 (germline): MNHNS, SASEGT. The CDR3: CASSGTGVSYNEQFF. Here the CDR3 DNA reads TGTGCCAGCAGTGGGACAGGGGTTTCCTACAATGAGCAGTTCTTC.

The genes are TRBV5-1 and TRBJ2-3; TRBD2 aligns across 10 bases. The length of the CDR3 is 15 residues. The V gene end was trimmed by 4 bases and the J gene end by 4 bases; junction bases not matched to a gene: 6. Germline V gene lookup returns CDR1 SGHRS and CDR2 YFSETQ. The CDR3 bases are TGCGCCAGCAGCCCCAGCGGGGGGGCGGCAGATACGCAGTATTTT. Residues: CASSPSGGAADTQYF. The full variable domain, its missing parts supplied by reference TRBV5-1 and TRBJ2-3, is KAGVTQTPRYLIKTRGQQVTLSCSPISGHRSVSWYQQTPGQGLQFLFEYFSETQRNKGNFPGRFSGRQFSNSRSEMNVSTLELGDSALYLCASSPSGGAADTQYFGPGTRLTVL.

V and J are TRBV19 and TRBJ2-1; 8 bases line up with TRBD2. The germline gives CDR1 LNHDA, CDR2 SQIVND (reference sequence). The CDR3 runs to 18 residues. Germline trimming cut 2 bases from V and 0 bases from J; bases unmatched to any gene: 9. For the CDR3, the DNA is TGTGCCAGTAGTATAACGGGTCTAGCGGGTAACTCCTACAATGAGCAGTTCTTC. Its protein is CASSITGLAGNSYNEQFF.

The chain couples TRBV14 to TRBJ2-1, with D perhaps matching TRBD1 or TRBD2 (5 bases each). V lost 4 bases, J lost 5 bases, and 12 bases lay in between. CDR3 size: 14 residues. CDR1 and CDR2 (germline): SGHDN, FVKESK. CDR3 nucleotides: TGTGCCAGCAGCCCAGGGACGTGGAACAATGAGCAGTTCTTC. Translation: CASSPGTWNNEQFF.

This clone appeared a single time. The chain recombines TRBV10-1 with TRBJ2-1; D is unresolved. Trimming shortened V by 3 bases and J by 5 bases, and 20 bases separated the two germline ends. Germline CDR1 reads WNHNN; CDR2 reads SYGVQD (reference sequence). This CDR3 comprises 17 residues. The CDR3, as DNA: TGCGCCAGCAGTGAATTGGTTGGAGACCCACGGGACAATGAGCAGTTCTTC. It is translated as CASSELVGDPRDNEQFF.

The gene calls are TRBV7-2 and TRBJ1-4, with D unclear. This CDR3 contains 16 residues. Germline CDR1 and CDR2: SGHTA and FQGNSA. V lost 5 bases, J lost 6 bases, and 19 bases lay in between. In DNA, the CDR3 is TGTGCCAGCAGCCAGAGGTGGAACAGCCTCGATGAAAAACTGTTTTTT. Translating gives CASSQRWNSLDEKLFF.

The chain recombines TRBV19 with TRBJ1-6; D is unclear. The V gene's germline CDR1 is LNHDA and CDR2 SQIVND (reference sequence). Trimming took 0 bases from V and 7 from J, leaving 10 bases between them. The CDR3 is 15 amino acids. CDR3 bases: TGTGCCAGTAGTATAGAAGGGTCAGTAAATTCACCCCTCCACTTT. Its translation: CASSIEGSVNSPLHF.

This clone turned up a few times. J is TRBJ1-1 and V is TRBV5-1; TRBD1 matches at 10 bases. CDR3 size: 13 residues. Germline lookup yields CDR1 SGHRS and CDR2 YFSETQ. The ends lost 7 bases at V and 3 bases at J; junction bases unmatched: 3. CDR3 nucleotide sequence: TGCGCCAGCGGGACAGGGGTTGACACTGAAGCTTTCTTT. This codes for CASGTGVDTEAFF.

The V call is TRBV19, the J call TRBJ1-1, with D perhaps TRBD1 (5 bases). CDR1 and CDR2 (germline): LNHDA, SQIVND (reference sequence). V was trimmed by 2 bases and J by 4 bases, leaving 11 bases between them. There are 14 residues in the CDR3. In DNA, the CDR3 is TGTGCCAGTAGTATATACGGGGGGTCCACTGAAGCTTTCTTT. Its translation: CASSIYGGSTEAFF.

The chain combines TRBV12-5 with TRBJ2-2, with D possibly TRBD1 on 5 matching bases. The CDR3 totals 17 residues. Germline lookup yields CDR1 LGHNT and CDR2 FRNRAP. V dropped 6 bases and J dropped 1 base, with 18 bases sitting between them. The CDR3 region has the DNA TGTGCTAGTGGCCTCAGACAGCCCTATTGGAACACCGGGGAGCTGTTTTTT. Translation: CASGLRQPYWNTGELFF.

V gene TRBV6-1 combines with J gene TRBJ2-1; D is possibly TRBD1 or TRBD2 (5 bases each). The CDR3 spans 15 residues. V was cut by 9 bases and J by 3 bases, with 18 bases left in between. Looked up from germline, CDR1 is MNHNS and CDR2 is SASEGT. The CDR3 spells CASCPQGPSYNEQFF. In nucleotides, the CDR3 is TGTGCCAGTTGCCCCCAGGGACCCAGCTACAATGAGCAGTTCTTC.

The chain combines TRBV6-5 with TRBJ1-5; D is undetermined. This CDR3 comprises 16 residues. V was trimmed by 2 bases and J by 0 bases, leaving 11 bases between them. Germline CDR1 reads MNHEY; CDR2 reads SVGAGI. CDR3 bases: TGTGCCAGCAGTTACGGCACCCCGGGTAGCAATCAGCCCCAGCATTTT. Its protein is CASSYGTPGSNQPQHF.

The chain recombines TRBV29-1 with TRBJ2-2; D may be TRBD2 (6 bases). Germline CDR1 is SQVTM and CDR2 is ANQGSEA. Deletions cut 5 bases from V and 3 bases from J, with 10 bases between. The CDR3 extends over 13 amino acids. The CDR3 nucleotides are TGCAGCGTTTCGGGGGAGTACACCGGGGAGCTGTTTTTT. This encodes CSVSGEYTGELFF.

As concerns this clone: The junction shows a germline mismatch at one end, possibly a read error. The chain is built from TRBV11-2 and TRBJ2-7; D remains ambiguous. Germline V gene lookup returns CDR1 SGHAT and CDR2 FQNNGV. The CDR3 is 14 residues long. CDR3 nucleotides: TGTGCGAGCAGGCCGCTGATGTGGTCAGGCGAGCAGTACTTC. Translated, it gives CASRPLMWSGEQYF.

As DNA, the CDR3 is TGTGCCACCAGCAGCAAGACGGCAGATACGCAGTATTTT. It specifies CATSSKTADTQYF. The rearrangement links TRBV15 to TRBJ2-3, with unresolved D. Germline-derived CDR1 and CDR2 are LNHNV and YYDKDF (reference sequence). V lost 3 bases and J lost 4, with 8 bases in between. The CDR3 runs 13 residues.

This clone appeared once. The chain uses TRBV27 and TRBJ1-5, with D tentatively TRBD1 (5 bases). Germline V lookup: CDR1 MNHEY, CDR2 SMNVEV (reference sequence). The V end was cut by 3 bases, the J end by 6 bases, with 12 bases between. The length of the CDR3 is 14 residues. This CDR3 is CASSLRGRGQPQHF. In nucleotides, the CDR3 is TGTGCCAGCAGTTTGCGGGGCCGGGGTCAGCCCCAGCATTTT.

The V and J genes are TRBV7-9 and TRBJ2-5; D is possibly TRBD1 (6 bases). Trimming pared 2 bases from V and 2 bases from J, leaving 21 bases between. This CDR3 has 18 amino acids. The germline V gene has CDR1 SEHNR and CDR2 FQNEAQ (reference sequence). Here the CDR3 DNA reads TGTGCCAGCAGCTTAATTGGGGGCCCCGCCGAGAATCAAGAGACCCAGTACTTC. Amino acids: CASSLIGGPAENQETQYF.

This clone has a handful of counts. The CDR3 DNA is TGTGCCTGGAGTGTAAGGCCGCCCAATGGCTACACCTTC. Its protein is CAWSVRPPNGYTF. The chain employs TRBV30 and TRBJ1-2; no firm D call. V lost 0 bases, J lost 6 bases, and 11 bases lay in between. CDR3 length: 13 amino acids. Germline loops: CDR1 GTSNPN, CDR2 SVGIG (reference sequence).

This chain connects TRBV6-5 to TRBJ1-5; the D gene is possibly TRBD1 (5 bases). The CDR3 length is 14 residues. Germline V gene sequence: CDR1 MNHEY, CDR2 SVGAGI. With 4 bases removed from V and 7 bases from J, the gap between germline ends came to 14 bases. The CDR3 region has the DNA TGTGCCAGCAGTTTTCCGGGACGCGAGCAGCCCCAGCATTTT. It translates to CASSFPGREQPQHF.

This clone has more than one count but fewer than ten. The J gene is TRBJ1-1, the V gene TRBV5-1, with 7 bases lining up with TRBD1. J was trimmed by 7 bases and V by 0 bases; bases with no gene match: 3. The length of the CDR3 is 13 residues. The V gene's germline CDR1 is SGHRS and CDR2 YFSETQ. The chain's CDR3 is CASSLDRGFEAFF. CDR3 nucleotide sequence: TGCGCCAGCAGCTTGGACAGGGGATTTGAAGCTTTCTTT.

Only a few counts were recorded for this clone. The rearrangement links TRBV6-4 to TRBJ2-1; 8 nucleotides line up with TRBD2. The ends lost 3 bases at V and 6 bases at J; junction bases unmatched: 7. The CDR3 runs to 15 residues. Per the germline V gene, CDR1 is MRHNA and CDR2 is SNTAGT. In DNA, the CDR3 is TGTGCCAGCAGTGAGGGTGCGGGGGGCGGCAATGAGCAGTTCTTC. This codes for CASSEGAGGGNEQFF.

The chain employs TRBV5-1 and TRBJ2-5; D is tentatively TRBD1 or TRBD2 (6 bases each). The CDR3 is 14 residues long. V lost 4 bases and J 4 bases, leaving 14 bases between the germline ends. CDR1 SGHRS and CDR2 YFSETQ come from the germline V gene. CDR3 in DNA: TGCGCCAGCAGCCCCGGAGGGGGATTAGAGACCCAGTACTTC. Translation: CASSPGGGLETQYF. The entire variable domain, with the rest obtained from reference TRBV5-1 and TRBJ2-5, is as follows: KAGVTQTPRYLIKTRGQQVTLSCSPISGHRSVSWYQQTPGQGLQFLFEYFSETQRNKGNFPGRFSGRQFSNSRSEMNVSTLELGDSALYLCASSPGGGLETQYFGPGTRLLVL.

J is TRBJ2-6 and V is TRBV28; TRBD1 aligns across 7 bases. The CDR3 totals 18 residues. After removal of 6 bases from V and 0 bases from J, the junction contained 11 bases not matched to a gene. Germline values: CDR1 MDHEN, CDR2 SYDVKM. The CDR3 DNA reads as TGTGCCAGCAGATCCTCCGGGACAGCCGGCTCTGGGGCCAACGTCCTGACTTTC. Its translation: CASRSSGTAGSGANVLTF. The full variable domain, in which reference TRBV28 and TRBJ2-6 provide the parts outside the CDR3, is DVKVTQSSRYLVKRTGEKVFLECVQDMDHENMFWYRQDPGLGLRLIYFSYDVKMKEKGDIPEGYSVSREKKERFSLILESASTNQTSMYLCASRSSGTAGSGANVLTFGAGSRLTVL.

The chain links TRBV15 to TRBJ2-5; maybe TRBD1 (6 bases). Germline values: CDR1 LNHNV, CDR2 YYDKDF (reference sequence). The CDR3 consists of 13 residues. The V end was cut by 2 bases, the J end by 3 bases, with 7 bases between. The DNA for the CDR3 is TGTGCCACCAGCAGACGGACAGAAGAGACCCAGTACTTC. Translating gives CATSRRTEETQYF. Based on the CDR3 plus reference TRBV15 and TRBJ2-5, the full variable domain is DAMVIQNPRYQVTQFGKPVTLSCSQTLNHNVMYWYQQKSSQAPKLLFHYYDKDFNNEADTPDNFQSRRPNTSFCFLDIRSPGLGDTAMYLCATSRRTEETQYFGPGTRLLVL.

This clone was observed a few times. The chain is built from TRBV4-1 and TRBJ1-5; D uncertain. V lost 1 base to trimming and J lost 0 bases, with 7 bases between them. Germline assignment: CDR1 MGHRA and CDR2 YSYEKL. The CDR3 sequence is 15 residues long. CDR3 DNA sequence: TGCGCCAGCAGCCAAGGCCCCCTTAGCAATCAGCCCCAGCATTTT. Protein: CASSQGPLSNQPQHF.

The V call is TRBV30, the J call TRBJ2-6, with no clear D. The CDR3 sequence is 13 residues long. V was clipped by 5 bases and J by 2 bases, with 7 bases between them. In germline, CDR1 is GTSNPN, CDR2 SVGIG (reference sequence). The CDR3 coding sequence is TGTGCCTGGCGACTCCCTGGGGCCAACGTCCTGACTTTC. It encodes CAWRLPGANVLTF. Complete variable domain (other parts from reference TRBV30 and TRBJ2-6): SQTIHQWPATLVQPVGSPLSLECTVEGTSNPNLYWYRQAAGRGLQLLFYSVGIGQISSEVPQNLSASRPQDRQFILSSKKLLLSDSGFYLCAWRLPGANVLTFGAGSRLTVL.

This rearrangement joins TRBV7-9 to TRBJ1-2; weak D call: TRBD1 (5 bases). V lost 2 bases and J lost 7, with 17 bases in between. The CDR3 totals 15 residues. Germline V gives CDR1 SEHNR, CDR2 FQNEAQ (reference sequence). The CDR3 reads CASSLWGRRGSGYTF. CDR3 nucleotides: TGTGCCAGCAGCTTATGGGGTCGGAGGGGAAGTGGCTACACCTTC. The whole variable domain, remainder taken from reference TRBV7-9 and TRBJ1-2, is DTGVSQNPRHKITKRGQNVTFRCDPISEHNRLYWYRQTLGQGPEFLTYFQNEAQLEKSRLLSDRFSAERPKGSFSTLEIQRTEQGDSAMYLCASSLWGRRGSGYTFGSGTRLTVV.